Listed below are T cell receptor beta chains from one sample, sequenced in a study of response to subunit inactivated influenza vaccine. Each CDR3 protein is one row after TCRdb ran MiXCR on the RT-PCR reads. The sample has some 550,000 distinct CDR3 sequences; roughly a quarter are singletons. These data also featured in a second study, about T cells expressing NK-cell markers.

The sequences come from CD4+ T cells sorted from PBMCs, collected about 11 days after vaccination. These receptors originate from a man aged 50-59 years who received an inactivated influenza vaccine. Both conserved end residues are part of each CDR3. Each record gives: clone size, D gene, V gene, J gene, CDR3 protein, CDR3 DNA. A D gene is named only where the DNA matches it firmly. Not all rows give a size; the values are once, few, many and, for expanded clones, a class.

many	TRBD2	TRBV7-2	TRBJ2-7	CASSRLAGGEQYF	TGTGCCAGCAGCCGACTAGCGGGGGGCGAGCAGTACTTC
many	NA	TRBV5-1	TRBJ2-3	CASGGRDTQYF	TGCGCCAGCGGCGGCCGAGATACGCAGTATTTT
NA	NA	TRBV28	TRBJ2-4	CASSSQGGGRNIQYF	TGTGCCAGCAGTTCACAGGGGGGGGGGCGAAACATTCAGTACTTC
NA	NA	TRBV5-1	TRBJ2-7	CASSPGHPEAEQYF	TGCGCCAGCAGCCCGGGACATCCGGAGGCCGAGCAGTACTTC
many	NA	TRBV20-1	TRBJ2-5	CSARDGGLVLETQYF	TGCAGTGCTAGAGATGGAGGGCTAGTGCTAGAGACCCAGTACTTC
many	NA	TRBV28	TRBJ1-3	CASSWGGKIGSGNTIYF	TGTGCCAGCAGTTGGGGAGGGAAGATTGGTTCTGGAAACACCATATATTTT
many	TRBD1	TRBV7-8	TRBJ2-1	CASSATGGFSYNEQFF	TGTGCCAGCAGCGCGACAGGGGGGTTCTCCTACAATGAGCAGTTCTTC
NA	TRBD1	TRBV29-1	TRBJ1-1	CSVERTGENTEAFF	TGCAGCGTTGAGCGGACAGGGGAAAACACTGAAGCTTTCTTT
NA	NA	TRBV20-1	TRBJ2-3	CSAKLTTFTDTQYF	TGCAGTGCTAAACTAACAACCTTCACAGATACGCAGTATTTT
NA	NA	TRBV20-1	TRBJ2-5	CSARGVRGLQETQYF	TGCAGTGCTAGGGGGGTCAGGGGTCTCCAAGAGACCCAGTACTTC
few	NA	TRBV6-1	TRBJ1-1	CASSEVWGTEAFF	TGTGCCAGCAGTGAGGTTTGGGGTACTGAAGCTTTCTTT
NA	NA	TRBV6-1	TRBJ1-6	CASSDVGSYNSPLHF	TGTGCCAGCAGTGACGTTGGATCCTATAATTCACCCCTCCACTTT
NA	NA	TRBV20-1	TRBJ2-1	CSARERKRDYFRLHEQFF	TGCAGTGCTAGAGAACGGAAAAGGGATTACTTTCGGCTGCATGAGCAGTTCTTC
few	TRBD2	TRBV4-1	TRBJ2-1	CASSFSGRTLLYNEQFF	TGCGCCAGCAGCTTTAGCGGGAGGACCCTCCTTTACAATGAGCAGTTCTTC
NA	NA	TRBV9	TRBJ1-6	CASSGTDNSPLHF	TGTGCCAGCAGCGGGACAGATAATTCACCCCTCCACTTT
NA	NA	TRBV2	TRBJ2-7	CASSGGTRTDYEQYF	TGTGCCAGCAGTGGGGGGACCCGCACCGACTACGAGCAGTACTTC
NA	NA	TRBV27	TRBJ1-4	CASSLRAQGWEKLFF	TGTGCCAGCAGTTTACGGGCGCAGGGTTGGGAAAAACTGTTTTTT
few	TRBD2	TRBV3-1	TRBJ2-2	CASSVSGGARTGELFF	TGTGCCAGCAGCGTAAGCGGGGGCGCGCGTACCGGGGAGCTGTTTTTT
NA	NA	TRBV12-3/TRBV12-4	TRBJ1-4	CASSLDGPREKLFF	TGTGCCAGCAGCCTGGACGGGCCTAGGGAAAAACTGTTTTTT
NA	TRBD1	TRBV5-1	TRBJ2-7	CASSKTGGNNEQYF	TGCGCCAGCAGCAAGACAGGGGGCAACAACGAGCAGTACTTC
NA	NA	TRBV11-2	TRBJ2-1	CASTLGALATSYNEQFF	TGTGCCAGCACCCTAGGGGCCCTAGCTACATCCTACAATGAGCAGTTCTTC
few	NA	TRBV11-3	TRBJ2-7	CASSLDGGDYSYEQYF	TGTGCCAGCAGCTTAGATGGGGGAGACTACTCCTACGAGCAGTACTTC
NA	NA	TRBV6-5	TRBJ1-2	CASSYDRLNYGYTF	TGTGCCAGCAGTTACGACAGGCTTAACTATGGCTACACCTTC
few	NA	TRBV6-5	TRBJ1-3	CASSYSGPGVGNTIYF	TGTGCCAGCAGTTATTCGGGTCCGGGTGTAGGAAACACCATATATTTT
few	TRBD2	TRBV20-1	TRBJ2-3	CSASPLAGGPADTQYF	TGCAGTGCTAGTCCTCTAGCGGGGGGGCCCGCAGATACGCAGTATTTT
few	TRBD1	TRBV27	TRBJ2-2	CASSSYLRDRGAGELFF	TGTGCCAGCAGTTCCTACCTCCGGGACAGGGGAGCCGGGGAGCTGTTTTTT
few	NA	TRBV5-1	TRBJ1-1	CASSLDRSVGTEAFF	TGCGCCAGCAGCTTGGACAGGTCGGTAGGCACTGAAGCTTTCTTT
few	NA	TRBV12-3/TRBV12-4	TRBJ1-5	CASRYGLNQPQHF	TGTGCCAGCCGGTACGGCCTCAATCAGCCCCAGCATTTT
few	TRBD2	TRBV24-1	TRBJ2-1	CATSDPGTSANEQFF	TGTGCCACCAGTGACCCCGGGACTAGCGCCAATGAGCAGTTCTTC
many	NA	TRBV18	TRBJ2-7	CASSPSLFLSYEQYF	TGTGCCAGCTCACCCTCCCTCTTCCTAAGCTACGAGCAGTACTTC
few	TRBD1	TRBV7-6	TRBJ2-4	CASSLQGQGDIQYF	TGTGCCAGCAGCTTACAGGGACAGGGGGACATTCAGTACTTC
NA	NA	TRBV3-1	TRBJ2-7	CASSPTGRILYEQYF	TGTGCCAGCAGCCCCACGGGGAGGATCCTCTACGAGCAGTACTTC
few	TRBD1	TRBV20-1	TRBJ2-5	CSASSGTGGETQYF	TGCAGTGCTAGTTCGGGGACAGGGGGCGAGACCCAGTACTTC
few	NA	TRBV18	TRBJ2-6	CASSALVDQGANVLTF	TGTGCCAGCTCAGCACTCGTTGATCAAGGGGCCAACGTCCTGACTTTC
many	NA	TRBV10-2	TRBJ2-3	CASKPGTSTDTQYF	TGCGCCAGCAAACCCGGGACTAGCACAGATACGCAGTATTTT
NA	NA	TRBV11-2	TRBJ2-1	CASSLDPAGLRYNEQFF	TGTGCCAGCAGCTTAGATCCCGCGGGATTGCGTTACAATGAGCAGTTCTTC
NA	TRBD1	TRBV7-3	TRBJ1-1	CASSRDSLTEAFF	TGTGCCAGCAGCCGGGACAGCCTCACTGAAGCTTTCTTT